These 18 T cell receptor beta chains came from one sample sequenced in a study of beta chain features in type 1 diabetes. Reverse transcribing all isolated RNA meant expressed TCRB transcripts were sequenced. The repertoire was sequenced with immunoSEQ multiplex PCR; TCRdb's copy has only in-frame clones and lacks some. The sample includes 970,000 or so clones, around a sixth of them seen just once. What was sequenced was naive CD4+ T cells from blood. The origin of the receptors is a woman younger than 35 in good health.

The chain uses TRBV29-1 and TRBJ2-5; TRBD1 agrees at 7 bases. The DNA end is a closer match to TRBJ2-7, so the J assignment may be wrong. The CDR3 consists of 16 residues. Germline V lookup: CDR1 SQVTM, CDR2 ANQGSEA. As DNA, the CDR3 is TGCAGCGCTCTGACAGGGCACATTCTCAATTCCTACGAGCAGTACTTC. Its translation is CSALTGHILNSYEQYF.

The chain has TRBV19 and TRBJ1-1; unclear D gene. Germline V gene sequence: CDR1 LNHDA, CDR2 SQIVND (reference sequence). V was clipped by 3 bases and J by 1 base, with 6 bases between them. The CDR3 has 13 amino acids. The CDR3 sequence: CASSILWNTEAFF. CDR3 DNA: TGTGCCAGTAGTATTTTATGGAACACTGAAGCTTTCTTT. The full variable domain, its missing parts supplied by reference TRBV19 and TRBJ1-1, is DGGITQSPKYLFRKEGQNVTLSCEQNLNHDAMYWYRQDPGQGLRLIYYSQIVNDFQKGDIAEGYSVSREKKESFPLTVTSAQKNPTAFYLCASSILWNTEAFFGQGTRLTVV.

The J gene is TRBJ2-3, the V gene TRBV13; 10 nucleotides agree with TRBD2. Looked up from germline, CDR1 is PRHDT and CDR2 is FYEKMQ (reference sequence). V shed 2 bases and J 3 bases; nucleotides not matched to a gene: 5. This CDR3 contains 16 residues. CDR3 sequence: CASSLKLAGTTDTQYF. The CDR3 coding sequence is TGTGCCAGCAGCTTAAAACTAGCGGGAACAACAGATACGCAGTATTTT.

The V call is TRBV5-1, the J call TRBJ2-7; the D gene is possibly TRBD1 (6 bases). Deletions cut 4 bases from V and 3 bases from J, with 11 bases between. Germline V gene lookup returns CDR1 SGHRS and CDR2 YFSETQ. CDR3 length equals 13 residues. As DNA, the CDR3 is TGCGCCAGCAGCACGTTACAGGGCTACGAGCAGTACTTC. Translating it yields CASSTLQGYEQYF.

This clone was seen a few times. CDR3 nucleotides: TGCGCCAGATCCTACGAGCAGTACTTC. Amino acids: CARSYEQYF. The V gene is TRBV5-1, the J gene TRBJ2-7; D gene ambiguous. CDR3 length: 9 amino acids. Trimming cost V 8 bases and J 1 base, with 1 base left between them. The germline V gene encodes CDR1 SGHRS and CDR2 YFSETQ. The variable domain in full, completed from reference TRBV5-1 and TRBJ2-7, reads KAGVTQTPRYLIKTRGQQVTLSCSPISGHRSVSWYQQTPGQGLQFLFEYFSETQRNKGNFPGRFSGRQFSNSRSEMNVSTLELGDSALYLCARSYEQYFGPGTRLTVT.

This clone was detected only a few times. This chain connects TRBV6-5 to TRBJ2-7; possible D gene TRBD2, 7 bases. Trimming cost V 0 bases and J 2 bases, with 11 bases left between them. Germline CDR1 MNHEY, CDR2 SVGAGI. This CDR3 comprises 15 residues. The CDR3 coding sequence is TGTGCCAGCAGTTACTCCGGGGGGCTACCCTACGAGCAGTACTTC. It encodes CASSYSGGLPYEQYF.

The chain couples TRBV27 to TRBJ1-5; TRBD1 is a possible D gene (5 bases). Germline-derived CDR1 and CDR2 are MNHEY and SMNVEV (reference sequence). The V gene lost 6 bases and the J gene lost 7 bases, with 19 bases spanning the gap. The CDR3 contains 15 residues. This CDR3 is CASSTLGTGSQPQHF. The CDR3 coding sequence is TGTGCCAGCAGCACCCTAGGGACTGGCTCGCAGCCCCAGCATTTT.

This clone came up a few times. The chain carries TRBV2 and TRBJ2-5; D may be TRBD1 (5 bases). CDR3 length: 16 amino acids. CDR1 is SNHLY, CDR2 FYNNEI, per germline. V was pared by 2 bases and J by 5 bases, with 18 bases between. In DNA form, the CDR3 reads TGTGCCAGCAGTGAACTCTTAGTACAGCCAGGGGAGACCCAGTACTTC. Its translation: CASSELLVQPGETQYF.

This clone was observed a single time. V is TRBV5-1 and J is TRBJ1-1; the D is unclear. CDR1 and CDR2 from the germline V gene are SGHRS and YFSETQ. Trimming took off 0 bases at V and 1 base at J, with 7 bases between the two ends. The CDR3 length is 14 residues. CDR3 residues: CASSLGGSNTEAFF. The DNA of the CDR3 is TGCGCCAGCAGCTTGGGCGGGTCGAACACTGAAGCTTTCTTT.

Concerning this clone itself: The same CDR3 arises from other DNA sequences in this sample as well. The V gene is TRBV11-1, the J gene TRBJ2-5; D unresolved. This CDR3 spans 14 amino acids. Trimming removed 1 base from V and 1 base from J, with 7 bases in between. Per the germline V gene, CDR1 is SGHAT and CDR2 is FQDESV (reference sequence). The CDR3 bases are TGTGCCAGCAGCTTAGGCCAGGTCCAAGAGACCCAGTACTTC. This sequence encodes CASSLGQVQETQYF.

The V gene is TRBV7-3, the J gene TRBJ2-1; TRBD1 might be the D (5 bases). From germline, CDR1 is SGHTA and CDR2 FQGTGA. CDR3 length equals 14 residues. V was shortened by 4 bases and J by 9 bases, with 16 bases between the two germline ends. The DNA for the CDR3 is TGTGCCAGCAGCTCGATTGCAGGGTTAAGTGAGCAGTTCTTC. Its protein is CASSSIAGLSEQFF. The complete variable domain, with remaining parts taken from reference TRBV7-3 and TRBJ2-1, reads GAGVSQTPSNKVTEKGKYVELRCDPISGHTALYWYRQSLGQGPEFLIYFQGTGAADDSGLPNDRFFAVRPEGSVSTLKIQRTERGDSAVYLCASSSIAGLSEQFFGPGTRLTVL.

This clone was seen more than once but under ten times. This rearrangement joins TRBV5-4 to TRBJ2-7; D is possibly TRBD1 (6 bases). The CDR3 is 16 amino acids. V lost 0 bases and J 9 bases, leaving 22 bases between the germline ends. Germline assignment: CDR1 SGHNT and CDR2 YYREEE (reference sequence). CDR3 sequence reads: CASSLGPGTFGDRQYF. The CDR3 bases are TGTGCCAGCAGCTTGGGGCCCGGGACATTTGGGGATAGGCAGTACTTC.

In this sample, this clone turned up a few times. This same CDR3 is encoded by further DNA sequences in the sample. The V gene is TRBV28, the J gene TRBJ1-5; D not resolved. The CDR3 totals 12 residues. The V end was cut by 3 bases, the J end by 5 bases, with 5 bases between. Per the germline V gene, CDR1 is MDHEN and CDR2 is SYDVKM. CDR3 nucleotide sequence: TGTGCCAGCAGTTTGGGTTATCAGCCCCAGCATTTT. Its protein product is CASSLGYQPQHF.

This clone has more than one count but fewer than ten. CDR3 region: CASRGSRIKGPGANVLTF. The CDR3 coding sequence is TGTGCCAGCAGGGGTTCCAGGATTAAAGGTCCTGGGGCCAACGTCCTGACTTTC. The rearrangement uses TRBV2 and TRBJ2-6; D gene unclear. CDR1 and CDR2 (germline): SNHLY, FYNNEI. Trimming removed 6 bases at V and 2 bases at J, with 20 bases between. The length of the CDR3 is 18 residues. Full variable domain (rest looked up from reference TRBV2 and TRBJ2-6): EPEVTQTPSHQVTQMGQEVILRCVPISNHLYFYWYRQILGQKVEFLVSFYNNEISEKSEIFDDQFSVERPDGSNFTLKIRSTKLEDSAMYFCASRGSRIKGPGANVLTFGAGSRLTVL.

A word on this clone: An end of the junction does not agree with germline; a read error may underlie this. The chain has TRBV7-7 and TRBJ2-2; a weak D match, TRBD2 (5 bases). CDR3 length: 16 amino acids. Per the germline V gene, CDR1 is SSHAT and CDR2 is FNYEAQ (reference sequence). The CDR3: CASSLGAPKNTGELFF. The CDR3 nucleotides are TGTGCTAGCAGCTTGGGAGCGCCGAAGAACACCGGGGAGCTGTTTTTT.

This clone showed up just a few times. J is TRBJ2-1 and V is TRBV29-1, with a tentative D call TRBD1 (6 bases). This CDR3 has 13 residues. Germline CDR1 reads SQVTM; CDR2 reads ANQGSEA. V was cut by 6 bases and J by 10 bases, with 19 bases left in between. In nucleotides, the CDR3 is TGCAGCGTCCGCCCCTACAGGGTCAACGAGCAGTTCTTC. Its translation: CSVRPYRVNEQFF.

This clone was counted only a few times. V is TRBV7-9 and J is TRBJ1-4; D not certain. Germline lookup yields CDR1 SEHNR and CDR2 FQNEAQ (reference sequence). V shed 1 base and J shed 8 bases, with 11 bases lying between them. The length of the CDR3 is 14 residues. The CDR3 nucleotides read TGTGCCAGCAGCTTAGTTGGCCGCAGAGAAAAACTGTTTTTT. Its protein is CASSLVGRREKLFF. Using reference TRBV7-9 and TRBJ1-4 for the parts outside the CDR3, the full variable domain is DTGVSQNPRHKITKRGQNVTFRCDPISEHNRLYWYRQTLGQGPEFLTYFQNEAQLEKSRLLSDRFSAERPKGSFSTLEIQRTEQGDSAMYLCASSLVGRREKLFFGSGTQLSVL.

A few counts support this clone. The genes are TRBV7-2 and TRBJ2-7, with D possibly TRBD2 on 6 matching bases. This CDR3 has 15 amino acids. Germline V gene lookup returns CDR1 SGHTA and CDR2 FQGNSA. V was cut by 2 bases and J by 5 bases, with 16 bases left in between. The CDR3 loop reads CASSLSAGRPHEQYF. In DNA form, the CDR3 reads TGTGCCAGCAGCTTATCGGCGGGGCGCCCCCACGAGCAGTACTTC.